This entry lists 5 T cell receptor beta chains sequenced from one sample in a study of shared clonotypes between healthy human individuals. Assay: immunoSEQ multiplex PCR; the TCRdb copy retains only in-frame clones and omits some. This sample has roughly 2.2 million clones; approximately 95% occur once, and the top ten carry 0.39%. Material: naive CD4+ T cells from PBMCs. As for subset: CD45RA+ positively selected. The receptors were sampled from a man in his late teens or twenties in good health. Some clones in this sample may be carry-over from other donors' samples.

The chain recombines TRBV5-1 with TRBJ2-3; the D gene is possibly TRBD1 (6 bases). This CDR3 is built from 16 residues. The V end was cut by 3 bases, the J end by 2 bases, with 16 bases between. Germline V gene sequence: CDR1 SGHRS, CDR2 YFSETQ. CDR3 protein: CASSSHDRTLTDTQYF. In nucleotides, the CDR3 is TGCGCCAGCAGCTCCCATGACAGGACCCTCACAGATACGCAGTATTTT.

The count of this clone is one. Other DNA sequences in this specimen translate into the identical CDR3. The chain couples TRBV5-1 to TRBJ2-1; D possibly corresponds to TRBD1 (5 bases). CDR1 SGHRS and CDR2 YFSETQ come from the germline V gene. V was trimmed by 4 bases and J by 4 bases, leaving 9 bases between them. There are 13 residues in the CDR3. DNA for the CDR3: TGCGCCAGCAGCGGGCAGGGATACAATGAGCAGTTCTTC. Its translation: CASSGQGYNEQFF. Looking up the rest from reference TRBV5-1 and TRBJ2-1 gives the full variable domain: KAGVTQTPRYLIKTRGQQVTLSCSPISGHRSVSWYQQTPGQGLQFLFEYFSETQRNKGNFPGRFSGRQFSNSRSEMNVSTLELGDSALYLCASSGQGYNEQFFGPGTRLTVL.

The genes are TRBV7-3 and TRBJ2-2, with 8 nucleotides matching TRBD1. The J segment lost 6 bases and the V segment lost 6 bases, leaving 9 bases of the junction unmatched. CDR3 size: 15 residues. Looked up from germline, CDR1 is SGHTA and CDR2 is FQGTGA. Written as DNA, the CDR3 is TGTGCCAGCAGGCTCGGACAGGGTGATCCCGGGGAGCTGTTTTTT. Translation: CASRLGQGDPGELFF.

The V gene is TRBV28, the J gene TRBJ2-7; TRBD1 might be the D (5 bases). CDR1 is MDHEN and CDR2 is SYDVKM in the germline V gene. V gave up 6 bases and J gave up 2 bases, with 11 bases separating them. The CDR3 consists of 13 residues. The CDR3 loop reads CASRVTEAYEQYF. CDR3 nucleotides: TGTGCCAGCAGGGTGACAGAGGCCTACGAGCAGTACTTC.

V and J are TRBV18 and TRBJ1-1; TRBD1 matches at 8 bases. Germline V gene lookup returns CDR1 KGHSH and CDR2 LQKENI. The CDR3 has 16 residues. J lost 2 bases, V lost 1 base, and 6 bases had no gene match. The CDR3: CASSPQLTGANTEAFF. Here the CDR3 DNA reads TGTGCCAGCTCACCACAGCTGACAGGGGCAAACACTGAAGCTTTCTTT.